This passage covers 11 T cell receptor beta chains from one sample sequenced in a study of blood T cell repertoires in COVID-19. Sequenced by immunoSEQ multiplex PCR; TCRdb stores in-frame clones only, minus some. The table has about 280,000 clones, 83% seen once. The sequencing sample was made of peripheral blood. Receptors were obtained from a woman aged 50 to 60 who had recovered from COVID-19.

The chain is built from TRBV3-1 (or the pseudogene TRBV3-2) and TRBJ1-1, with TRBD1 as a possible D gene (6 bases). The germline CDR1 and CDR2 sequences are LGHDT and YNNKEL (reference sequence). The V end lost 0 bases, the J end lost 4 bases, and 12 bases lay between the germline ends. This CDR3 region has 15 residues. CDR3 amino acids: CASSQDTGKATEAFF. The CDR3 bases are TGTGCCAGCAGCCAAGATACAGGGAAGGCCACTGAAGCTTTCTTT.

CDR3 bases: TGTGCCAGCAGCTTAGTAGACGAGCAGTACTTC. It encodes CASSLVDEQYF. The chain employs TRBV7-9 and TRBJ2-7; D unresolved. CDR1 and CDR2 (germline): SEHNR, FQNEAQ (reference sequence). This CDR3 is 11 amino acids long. The germline V and J ends were trimmed by 1 base and 5 bases, with 3 bases remaining between them.

In this sample, this clone turned up once. The rearrangement links TRBV27 to TRBJ1-1; unclear D gene. The CDR3 length is 14 residues. Trimming pared 3 bases from V and 1 base from J, leaving 9 bases between. CDR1 and CDR2 (germline): MNHEY, SMNVEV (reference sequence). The CDR3: CASSFTASNTEAFF. The CDR3 DNA follows: TGTGCCAGCAGTTTTACCGCGTCGAACACTGAAGCTTTCTTT.

There are many counts of this clone. V gene TRBV19 combines with J gene TRBJ1-1, with a tentative D call TRBD1 (6 bases). Germline V CDR1 and CDR2: LNHDA, SQIVND (reference sequence). There are 18 residues in the CDR3. V lost 2 bases and J 0 bases, leaving 19 bases between the germline ends. CDR3: CASSIRGGTTLMNTEAFF. CDR3 nucleotides: TGTGCCAGTAGTATACGGGGGGGGACAACATTGATGAACACTGAAGCTTTCTTT.

The chain couples TRBV6-5 to TRBJ2-1; D gene unclear. The CDR3 contains 13 residues. Germline CDR1 MNHEY, CDR2 SVGAGI. Trimming took 7 bases from V and 6 from J, leaving 13 bases between them. The CDR3 region is CASTSLTGNEQFF. In DNA form, the CDR3 reads TGTGCCAGCACTTCTCTTACTGGCAATGAGCAGTTCTTC.

This rearrangement joins TRBV7-4 to TRBJ2-1; D is possibly TRBD2 (6 bases). The CDR3 is 21 residues long. The germline V and J ends were trimmed by 4 bases and 4 bases, with 32 bases remaining between them. Per the germline V gene, CDR1 is SGHVT and CDR2 is SQSDAQ. The CDR3 protein is CASSSEERQYYVAGGYNEQFF. DNA for the CDR3: TGTGCCAGCAGCTCAGAGGAGAGACAATATTACGTAGCTGGGGGGTACAATGAGCAGTTCTTC.

The rearrangement joins TRBV18 to TRBJ2-1; 14 positions match TRBD2. The CDR3 loop spans 17 amino acids. V trimming: 3 bases; J trimming: 3 bases; junction bases outside the gene matches: 4. From germline, CDR1 is KGHSH and CDR2 LQKENI. CDR3 in amino acids: CASSPRGLAGDYNEQFF. The CDR3 nucleotides read TGTGCCAGCTCACCTAGGGGACTAGCGGGGGACTACAATGAGCAGTTCTTC.

This clone appeared a few times. The rearrangement uses TRBV29-1 and TRBJ2-3, with 8 bases aligning to TRBD2. The germline gives CDR1 SQVTM, CDR2 ANQGSEA. The CDR3 is 14 amino acids. V shed 1 base and J 4 bases; nucleotides not matched to a gene: 4. The DNA for the CDR3 is TGCAGCGTTGAAGGGAGCGGGAGTGCAGATACGCAGTATTTT. This translates into CSVEGSGSADTQYF.

This clone is a singleton in its sample. The genes are TRBV19 and TRBJ1-1, with 11 bases aligning to TRBD1. Germline lookup yields CDR1 LNHDA and CDR2 SQIVND (reference sequence). The ends lost 1 base at V and 1 base at J; junction bases unmatched: 5. The CDR3 is made up of 17 amino acids. The DNA of the CDR3 is TGTGCCAGTAGTATAGGGACAGGGGGCGCGAGGAACACTGAAGCTTTCTTT. Its translation: CASSIGTGGARNTEAFF. Variable domain in full (rest from reference TRBV19 and TRBJ1-1): DGGITQSPKYLFRKEGQNVTLSCEQNLNHDAMYWYRQDPGQGLRLIYYSQIVNDFQKGDIAEGYSVSREKKESFPLTVTSAQKNPTAFYLCASSIGTGGARNTEAFFGQGTRLTVV.

This clone has just a few counts. V and J are TRBV3-1 (or the pseudogene TRBV3-2) and TRBJ1-6; TRBD1 matches 9 bases. The CDR3 runs to 15 residues. Unmatched junction bases numbered 6, after V lost 4 bases and J lost 8 bases. Per the germline V gene, CDR1 is LGHDT and CDR2 is YNNKEL (reference sequence). The CDR3 nucleotides are TGTGCCAGCAGCCCCACGGGACAGGGTTATTCACCCCTCCACTTT. Residues: CASSPTGQGYSPLHF.

The chain uses TRBV30 and TRBJ2-7, with 11 bases aligning to TRBD2. J lost 3 bases, V lost 5 bases, and 6 bases had no gene match. The germline V gene encodes CDR1 GTSNPN and CDR2 SVGIG (reference sequence). The CDR3 extends over 14 amino acids. CDR3 coding DNA: TGTGCCTGGGCTCTAGCGGGGGGCCTCTACGAGCAGTACTTC. It specifies CAWALAGGLYEQYF.